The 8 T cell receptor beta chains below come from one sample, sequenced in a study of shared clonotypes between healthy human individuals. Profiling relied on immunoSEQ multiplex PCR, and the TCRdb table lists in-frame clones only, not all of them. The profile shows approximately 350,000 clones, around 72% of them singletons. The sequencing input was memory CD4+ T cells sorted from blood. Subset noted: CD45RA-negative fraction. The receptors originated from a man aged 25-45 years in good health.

The CDR3 loop is CASSITDSPGSNQPQHF. CDR3 sequence (DNA): TGTGCCAGTAGTATAACTGACAGCCCGGGTAGCAATCAGCCCCAGCATTTT. The chain joins TRBV19 to TRBJ1-5, with a tentative D call TRBD1 (5 bases). Germline CDR1 reads LNHDA; CDR2 reads SQIVND (reference sequence). The CDR3 is 17 amino acids. V lost 2 bases, J lost 0 bases, and 14 bases lay in between.

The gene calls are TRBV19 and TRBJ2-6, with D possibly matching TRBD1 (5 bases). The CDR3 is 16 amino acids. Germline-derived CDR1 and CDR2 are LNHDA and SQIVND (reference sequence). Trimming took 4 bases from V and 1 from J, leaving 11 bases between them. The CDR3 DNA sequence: TGTGCCAGTAGTAGGGCAGGGCGGTCTGGGGCCAACGTCCTGACTTTC. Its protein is CASSRAGRSGANVLTF.

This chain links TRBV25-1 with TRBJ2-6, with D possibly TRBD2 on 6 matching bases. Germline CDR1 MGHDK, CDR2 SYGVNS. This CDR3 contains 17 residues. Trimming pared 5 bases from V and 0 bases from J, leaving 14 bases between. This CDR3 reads CASSRGGASSGANVLTF. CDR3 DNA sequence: TGTGCCAGCAGTCGAGGAGGGGCGAGCTCTGGGGCCAACGTCCTGACTTTC.

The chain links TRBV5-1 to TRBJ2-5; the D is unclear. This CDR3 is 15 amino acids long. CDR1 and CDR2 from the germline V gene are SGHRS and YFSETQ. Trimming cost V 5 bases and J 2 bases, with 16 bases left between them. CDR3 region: CASRTRYSMQETQYF. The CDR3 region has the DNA TGCGCCAGCAGGACACGATACTCCATGCAAGAGACCCAGTACTTC.

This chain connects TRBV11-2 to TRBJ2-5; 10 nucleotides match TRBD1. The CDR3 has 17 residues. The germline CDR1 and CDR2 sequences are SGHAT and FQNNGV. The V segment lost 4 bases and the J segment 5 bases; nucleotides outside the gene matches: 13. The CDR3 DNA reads TGTGCCAGCAGCTCGGCCGTGGGACAGGGGTCTTTCGAGACCCAGTACTTC. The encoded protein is CASSSAVGQGSFETQYF.

Written as DNA, the CDR3 is TGTGCCAGTACTACCGAGAGACGGGGGAATGAAAAACTGTTTTTT. It yields the protein CASTTERRGNEKLFF. The chain recombines TRBV19 with TRBJ1-4; D is perhaps TRBD1 (5 bases). The germline V and J ends were trimmed by 7 bases and 5 bases, with 17 bases remaining between them. Germline V CDR1 and CDR2: LNHDA, SQIVND (reference sequence). This CDR3 contains 15 residues.

The CDR3 region is CASSILKGQGYTF. CDR3 DNA sequence: TGTGCCAGTAGTATCTTAAAAGGCCAAGGCTACACCTTC. The J gene is TRBJ1-2, the V gene TRBV19; D is unresolved. The CDR3 consists of 13 residues. The V and J ends lost 3 bases and 8 bases respectively, with 13 bases between them. Germline loops: CDR1 LNHDA, CDR2 SQIVND (reference sequence).

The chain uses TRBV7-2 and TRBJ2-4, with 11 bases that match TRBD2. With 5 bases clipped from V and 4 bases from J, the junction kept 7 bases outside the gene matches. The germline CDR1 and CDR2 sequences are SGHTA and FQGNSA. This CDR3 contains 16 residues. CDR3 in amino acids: CASSPGLAGGKNIQYF. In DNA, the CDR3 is TGTGCCAGCAGCCCGGGGCTAGCGGGGGGAAAAAACATTCAGTACTTC.